This T cell receptor beta chain is drawn from a study of CD8 T cells in ankylosing spondylitis. Study-level findings and limits: Ankylosing spondylitis blood appeared to carry a characteristic TCR beta motif of roughly eight highly homologous variants.

TCRdb recomputed calls from the 5' RACE reads with MiXCR, one row per CDR3 protein. This table has more than 300,000 distinct CDR3 sequences, less than 10% appearing once. This clonotype was observed a few times. The antigen remains unidentified. V shed 8 bases and J shed 0 bases, with 7 bases lying between them. This CDR3 region has 13 residues. Per the germline V gene, CDR1 is SNHLY and CDR2 is FYNNEI. The origin of this receptor is a male donor with ankylosing spondylitis. Sequencing was done on a sample of blood, either unsorted or a sorted T cell fraction (not recorded which). The chain has TRBV2 and TRBJ2-2; D is ambiguous. CDR3 nucleotides: TGTGCCAGCGCCAGGACGAACACCGGGGAGCTGTTTTTT. Translating it yields CASARTNTGELFF.